This TCR beta chain is drawn from a study of cytomegalovirus exposure and HLA in healthy donors. Turning to the study itself: HLA-typed donors were the source of around 77 million unique TCRs held in an early data release. There were fewer than 500 genotyped donors. Of these, 75% to 90% fell in the genetic ancestry cluster associated with self-reported Caucasian donors.

A word on this clone: Its antigen remains unknown.

The PCR was carried out with 60 Vbeta primers and 13 Jbeta primers. Using immunoSEQ multiplex PCR, the repertoire was profiled, and TCRdb retains in-frame clones only, with some absent. The sample holds about 250,000 clones; over 70% are singletons and the top ten take 0.3%. This CDR3 is 16 amino acids long. Looked up from germline, CDR1 is MNHEY and CDR2 is SVGAGI. V lost 0 bases to trimming and J lost 4 bases, with 15 bases between them. Study-level points and caveats: In a later analysis, at a false discovery rate of 0.05, 15,000 to 20,000 TCR beta sequences were associated with HLA alleles. For TCR beta chains, V- and J-gene trimming was later linked to a missense DCLRE1C variant.

This chain connects TRBV6-5 to TRBJ1-1, with a weak D call TRBD1 (6 bases). The sequencing sample was made of PBMCs. This clonotype originated in a girl aged 2 to 10 in good health and CMV-seronegative. CDR3 region: CASSYSGGDLFTEAFF. The CDR3 region has the DNA TGTGCCAGCAGTTACTCAGGGGGGGATCTATTCACTGAAGCTTTCTTT.